This is a list of T cell receptor beta chains from one sample in a study of blood T cell repertoires in COVID-19. Produced via immunoSEQ multiplex PCR; TCRdb's table is partial and in-frame only. The repertoire holds under 20,000 clones, with roughly nine tenths as singletons. Sequencing was performed on peripheral blood. These receptors were collected from a human donor in a cohort sampled during active COVID-19. Each CDR3 is given without its conserved first and last residue. Fields, in order: J gene, V gene, CDR3 protein.

J: TRBJ2-7
V: TRBV2
CDR3: ASSAEGYEQY

J: TRBJ2-7
V: TRBV7-2
CDR3: ASGIAGAAQY

J: TRBJ2-3
V: TRBV6-5
CDR3: ASSYGRGTDTQY

J: TRBJ2-2
V: TRBV5-1
CDR3: ASSYGLAPGELF

J: TRBJ1-1
V: TRBV5-1
CDR3: ASSLEGVGLRGAF

J: TRBJ1-4
V: TRBV28
CDR3: ASLDRGRIEKLF

J: TRBJ2-7
V: TRBV5-1
CDR3: ASSLRREYEQY

J: TRBJ1-2
V: TRBV5-1
CDR3: ASSSDREGYT

J: TRBJ2-7
V: TRBV19
CDR3: ASSINRYTYEQY

J: TRBJ2-1
V: TRBV9
CDR3: ASSPGTSGGRSNEQF

J: TRBJ2-4
V: TRBV11-3
CDR3: ASSGNPSGWNIQY

J: TRBJ1-1
V: TRBV11-2
CDR3: ASMVGTPGGTEAF

J: TRBJ2-1
V: TRBV7-9
CDR3: ASSAEGTSGSFRFNEQF

J: TRBJ2-5
V: TRBV5-4
CDR3: ASSLAASGKTQY

J: TRBJ1-2
V: TRBV5-6
CDR3: ASSFTGSSENYGYT

J: TRBJ2-7
V: TRBV5-8
CDR3: ASSLGQGVTYEQY

J: TRBJ2-2
V: TRBV9
CDR3: ASSVATMTSTGELF

J: TRBJ2-2
V: TRBV3-1/TRBV3-2
CDR3: ASSQVETGELF

J: TRBJ2-7
V: TRBV6-5
CDR3: ASNRDRADLGEQY

J: TRBJ2-3
V: TRBV7-2
CDR3: ASSLVRTSGVILGDTQY

J: TRBJ2-3
V: TRBV7-8
CDR3: ASSSSPKPTDTQY

J: TRBJ2-2
V: TRBV5-1
CDR3: ASSFGTGNTGELF

J: TRBJ2-3
V: TRBV24-1
CDR3: ATSEAGKTQY

J: TRBJ2-2
V: TRBV24-1
CDR3: ATSDRLSPRGTGELF

J: TRBJ1-1
V: TRBV30
CDR3: AWSPDPRYTEAF

J: TRBJ1-2
V: TRBV21-1
CDR3: ASSPRLVT

J: TRBJ2-7
V: TRBV2
CDR3: ASERDRGEQY

J: TRBJ1-2
V: TRBV4-3
CDR3: ASSLGQGGVYT

J: TRBJ2-1
V: TRBV30
CDR3: AWSGQAWNEQF

J: TRBJ1-1
V: TRBV11-3
CDR3: ASSSDGEQDHMNTEAF

J: TRBJ1-6
V: TRBV10-3
CDR3: AIRGPSDNSPLH

J: TRBJ2-7
V: TRBV5-1
CDR3: ASSAGTSFSYEQY

J: TRBJ2-2
V: TRBV5-4
CDR3: ASSNRGRTGELF

J: TRBJ2-3
V: TRBV4-1
CDR3: ASSQGLGITDTQY

J: TRBJ2-4
V: TRBV6-5
CDR3: ASSPVFGGHIQY

J: TRBJ2-6
V: TRBV5-4
CDR3: ASSSGTSGRNGVLT

J: TRBJ1-1
V: TRBV25-1
CDR3: ASSGPGWTEAF